Detailed here is one TCR beta chain. Its antigen is currently unknown. This entry belongs to a study of post-analysis software for immune sequencing data. Study at large: The courses of disease that were included comprised relapsing-remitting, secondary progressive and progressive-relapsing multiple sclerosis. Study-level points and caveats: Normalized Chao1 diversity was significantly lower in multiple sclerosis patients than in controls. Batch-mates among the samples co-clustered strongly by F measure. TRBV segments more frequent in patients than in controls numbered five and included TRBV5-6, TRBV5-1 and TRBV20-1.

Built from TCR beta cDNA, the libraries had unique molecular identifiers in them. TCRdb reprocessed the PCR reads with MiXCR, giving one entry per CDR3 protein. Counted here are roughly 870,000 distinct CDR3 sequences, approximately 53% occurring once; the ten biggest clones make up under 6%. This CDR3 is 13 amino acids long. Germline CDR1 reads DFQATT; CDR2 reads SNEGSKA (reference sequence). The J segment lost 6 bases and the V segment lost 4 bases, leaving 6 bases of the junction unmatched. The sequenced material came from blood. The TCR sequence derives from a girl between 10 and 17 years old with multiple sclerosis. The chain combines TRBV20-1 with TRBJ1-5, with 7 bases fitting TRBD1. Here the CDR3 DNA reads TGCAGTGCTATTAAGGGGGCTGGTCAGCCCCAGCATTTT. Translating it yields CSAIKGAGQPQHF.